This T cell receptor (beta chain) came from a study of vaccination effects on CD4 cells after COVID-19. Study details: Two doses of BNT162b2 or mRNA-1273 vaccine were administered to participants. Every well housed approximately 2.2 million PBMC, which grew in culture alongside around 9.8 IU/ml IL-2 and about 10 ug/ml peptides.

Here immunoSEQ multiplex PCR was the method, and the copy in TCRdb shows in-frame clones only, minus some. The table lists fewer than 35,000 clones, approximately 70% of them singletons. Comment on this clone: Antigen unknown.

This CDR3 contains 15 residues. Germline CDR1 reads MNHEY; CDR2 reads SMNVEV (reference sequence). V gave up 7 bases and J gave up 3 bases, with 19 bases separating them. When less than 12 days of culture had elapsed, CD4+ T cells were isolated. The gene calls are TRBV27 and TRBJ2-7, with TRBD2 as a possible D gene (5 bases). Source: CD4+ T cells from PBMCs cultured without peptide, taken before COVID-19 vaccination. The origin of this receptor is a human donor who received a COVID-19 vaccine. The CDR3 spells CASMDWASHSYEQYF. The DNA for the CDR3 is TGTGCCAGCATGGACTGGGCTAGCCATAGCTACGAGCAGTACTTC.